This T cell receptor (beta chain) was documented in a study of blood T cell repertoires in COVID-19. Overall study: PBMCs, B-cell-depleted T cells, or T cells provided the cDNA or gDNA that made up the material.

Germline lookup yields CDR1 SGHTA and CDR2 FQGNSA. CDR3 length: 15 residues. V dropped 5 bases and J dropped 9; count of bases not matched to a gene: 8. Recruits, aged about 18 to 95 years, lived in 25 or so US areas. Participants' own reports of clinical history determined their cohort assignment. As processed by the authors: From reference gene primer amplification, estimates of nucleated cell counts were derived. The method was immunoSEQ multiplex PCR; TCRdb's version includes in-frame clones alone and lacks a portion of them. V, J and clone size derive from that table, while D and trimming were established from the DNA sequence. Of hundreds of thousands of clones in the sample, about four fifths were seen once.

The chain carries TRBV7-2 and TRBJ1-6, with TRBD1 matching over 9 bases. Material: PBMCs or T cells enriched from blood (not recorded which). This receptor was obtained from a man between 40 and 49 years old who had been exposed to COVID-19. The CDR3 bases are TGTGCCAGCAGCACAACGGGGACAGGGCGTTCACCCCTCCACTTT. Residues: CASSTTGTGRSPLHF. Drawing the rest from reference TRBV7-2 and TRBJ1-6, the complete variable domain is GAGVSQSPSNKVTEKGKDVELRCDPISGHTALYWYRQSLGQGLEFLIYFQGNSAPDKSGLPSDRFSAERTGGSVSTLTIQRTQQEDSAVYLCASSTTGTGRSPLHFGNGTRLTVT.